The 24 T cell receptor beta chains in this list originate from one sample, sequenced in a study of blood T cell repertoires in COVID-19. Clones were sequenced by immunoSEQ multiplex PCR, and TCRdb holds only the in-frame ones, with some missing. The profile shows 29,000 or so clones, 80% to 85% of them singletons. The specimen sequenced was peripheral blood. The source is a man older than 75 with active COVID-19.

The rearrangement uses TRBV18 and TRBJ1-6; D is possibly TRBD1 (6 bases). Germline lookup yields CDR1 KGHSH and CDR2 LQKENI. With 5 bases removed from V and 8 bases from J, the gap between germline ends came to 16 bases. The CDR3 runs to 15 residues. The CDR3 here is CASSATGQTYSPLHF. The CDR3 nucleotides read TGTGCCAGCTCAGCAACCGGACAGACTTATTCACCCCTCCACTTT.

The chain is built from TRBV30 and TRBJ1-5; 8 nucleotides line up with TRBD1. After removal of 2 bases from V and 5 bases from J, the junction contained 8 bases not matched to a gene. The germline CDR1 and CDR2 sequences are GTSNPN and SVGIG (reference sequence). The CDR3 is made up of 15 amino acids. DNA for the CDR3: TGTGCCTGGAGTATGGGACAGGTGGGTCATCAGCCCCAGCATTTT. It yields the protein CAWSMGQVGHQPQHF.

This chain uses TRBV5-1 with TRBJ2-2, with a possible D match to TRBD1 (6 bases). CDR3 length equals 15 residues. Germline V gives CDR1 SGHRS, CDR2 YFSETQ. V lost 2 bases and J lost 6, with 14 bases in between. The chain's CDR3 is CASSLTGLLAGELFF. CDR3 nucleotides: TGCGCCAGCAGCTTAACAGGGTTGTTAGCCGGGGAGCTGTTTTTT.

The chain combines TRBV27 with TRBJ1-5, with 9 bases fitting TRBD1. CDR1 MNHEY and CDR2 SMNVEV come from the germline V gene (reference sequence). Trimming cost V 5 bases and J 4 bases; bases outside gene matches: 6. CDR3 size: 15 residues. CDR3 protein: CASSDRGYGNQPQHF. The CDR3 nucleotides read TGTGCCAGCAGTGACAGGGGGTATGGGAATCAGCCCCAGCATTTT.

V gene TRBV7-8 combines with J gene TRBJ2-4; weak D call: TRBD1 (5 bases). V was shortened by 1 base and J by 1 base, with 11 bases between the two germline ends. Germline CDR1 and CDR2: SGHVS and FQNEAQ. This CDR3 region has 16 residues. The CDR3 loop is CASSLVAGQAKNIQYF. The CDR3 DNA follows: TGTGCCAGCAGCTTAGTGGCAGGGCAGGCCAAAAACATTCAGTACTTC.

The V and J genes are TRBV20-1 and TRBJ1-1; D unclear. V shed 7 bases and J shed 1 base, with 7 bases lying between them. Germline V CDR1 and CDR2: DFQATT, SNEGSKA (reference sequence). This CDR3 region has 11 residues. The CDR3 spells CSVPGNTEAFF. CDR3 in DNA: TGCAGTGTTCCGGGGAACACTGAAGCTTTCTTT.

This chain connects TRBV11-2 to TRBJ2-5; 9 bases are shared with TRBD2. Germline-derived CDR1 and CDR2 are SGHAT and FQNNGV. This CDR3 comprises 14 residues. Trimming cost V 4 bases and J 9 bases; bases outside gene matches: 9. For the CDR3, the DNA is TGTGCCAGCAGCTCCCACCAGGCTAGCGGGGCCCAGTACTTC. This gives the protein CASSSHQASGAQYF.

The chain joins TRBV6-1 to TRBJ1-1; 7 bases agree with TRBD1. Germline V gene sequence: CDR1 MNHNS, CDR2 SASEGT. Unmatched junction bases numbered 6, after V lost 0 bases and J lost 8 bases. The CDR3 consists of 14 residues. The CDR3 bases are TGTGCCAGCAGTGAAGCCAATACAGGGGTCGAAGCTTTCTTT. Translation: CASSEANTGVEAFF.

This clone was observed a few times. CDR3: CASSLIAGGEQFF. As DNA, the CDR3 is TGTGCCAGCAGCTTAATAGCGGGGGGGGAGCAGTTCTTC. The V and J genes are TRBV7-2 and TRBJ2-1; 11 bases agree with TRBD2. Germline V gene lookup returns CDR1 SGHTA and CDR2 FQGNSA. V shed 2 bases, J shed 10 bases, and the junction held 1 base outside the gene matches. CDR3 size: 13 residues. Together with reference TRBV7-2 and TRBJ2-1, the CDR3 gives the full variable domain: GAGVSQSPSNKVTEKGKDVELRCDPISGHTALYWYRQSLGQGLEFLIYFQGNSAPDKSGLPSDRFSAERTGGSVSTLTIQRTQQEDSAVYLCASSLIAGGEQFFGPGTRLTVL.

This chain joins TRBV6-2 or TRBV6-3 and TRBJ2-5, with a tentative D call TRBD1 (6 bases). The CDR3 has 13 residues. Germline lookup yields CDR1 MNHEY and CDR2 SVGEGT. Trimming took 3 bases from V and 7 from J, leaving 12 bases between them. The CDR3 DNA reads as TGTGCCAGCAGTTATGGTATAGGGGGGACCCAGTACTTC. Translating gives CASSYGIGGTQYF.

This chain uses TRBV20-1 with TRBJ2-1, with no clear D. Trimming left V 3 bases short and J 4 bases short, with 4 bases between. Germline CDR1 DFQATT, CDR2 SNEGSKA (reference sequence). The CDR3 is 11 amino acids. In DNA form, the CDR3 reads TGCAGTGCTAGTCAGTACAATGAGCAGTTCTTC. Residues: CSASQYNEQFF.

The rearrangement links TRBV5-6 to TRBJ2-2; TRBD1 might be the D (5 bases). CDR3 length equals 15 residues. The ends were cut back, 5 bases at V and 2 bases at J, with 13 bases in the middle. CDR1 and CDR2 from the germline V gene are SGHDT and YYEEEE. CDR3 bases: TGTGCCAGCAGTCGTAGGGGTCCCAACACCGGGGAGCTGTTTTTT. Residues: CASSRRGPNTGELFF. The full variable domain, completed using reference TRBV5-6 and TRBJ2-2, is DAGVTQSPTHLIKTRGQQVTLRCSPKSGHDTVSWYQQALGQGPQFIFQYYEEEERQRGNFPDRFSGHQFPNYSSELNVNALLLGDSALYLCASSRRGPNTGELFFGEGSRLTVL.

The chain is built from TRBV5-8 and TRBJ2-2, with 7 positions matching TRBD1. Unmatched junction bases numbered 6, after V lost 4 bases and J lost 3 bases. The CDR3 consists of 15 residues. CDR1 is SGHTS and CDR2 is YDEGEE in the germline V gene. The CDR3 DNA follows: TGTGCCAGCAGCCTAGGACAGGTTTACACCGGGGAGCTGTTTTTT. It codes for CASSLGQVYTGELFF.

Written as DNA, the CDR3 is TGTGCCAGCACCTTGGGCGGGGGGGGCACCTACGAGCAGTACTTC. Amino acid sequence: CASTLGGGGTYEQYF. The chain employs TRBV2 and TRBJ2-7; 9 bases agree with TRBD2. The junction had 9 bases not matched to a gene; V was cut back by 7 bases and J by 2 bases. Germline V lookup: CDR1 SNHLY, CDR2 FYNNEI. The CDR3 totals 15 residues.

The V and J genes are TRBV5-4 and TRBJ2-3, with D perhaps matching TRBD1 (8 bases). The CDR3 totals 15 residues. V shed 5 bases and J shed 2 bases, with 15 bases lying between them. Germline V CDR1 and CDR2: SGHNT, YYREEE (reference sequence). The CDR3 DNA follows: TGTGCCAGCAGACCACAGGGGGGGGTCACAGATACGCAGTATTTT. Its translation is CASRPQGGVTDTQYF.

A few counts support this clone. V is TRBV6-1 and J is TRBJ1-3; no clear D. With 6 bases removed from V and 0 bases from J, the gap between germline ends came to 18 bases. This CDR3 is built from 17 residues. Germline-derived CDR1 and CDR2 are MNHNS and SASEGT. In DNA, the CDR3 is TGTGCCAGCAGCGAAAGAGCCAGGCGTAGCTCTGGAAACACCATATATTTT. As protein: CASSERARRSSGNTIYF.

Relative to its sample, this clone is medium-sized. The chain couples TRBV3-1 (or the pseudogene TRBV3-2) to TRBJ1-2, with 8 bases that match TRBD1. The CDR3 sequence is 14 residues long. The trim removed 4 bases at V and 4 bases at J, leaving 5 bases unmatched. Germline V lookup: CDR1 LGHDT, CDR2 YNNKEL (reference sequence). CDR3: CASSPRQGSYGYTF. CDR3 coding DNA: TGTGCCAGCAGCCCGCGACAGGGGTCCTATGGCTACACCTTC.

V and J are TRBV6-1 and TRBJ1-2; D remains unclear. The CDR3 runs 11 residues. The germline V and J ends were trimmed by 3 bases and 5 bases, with 4 bases remaining between them. CDR1 is MNHNS, CDR2 SASEGT, per germline. CDR3: CASSDRYGYTF. Written as DNA, the CDR3 is TGTGCCAGCAGTGACAGATATGGCTACACCTTC.

The V call is TRBV28, the J call TRBJ2-7; TRBD2 agrees at 7 bases. CDR3 length: 15 residues. The trim removed 2 bases at V and 3 bases at J, leaving 7 bases unmatched. Germline CDR1 and CDR2: MDHEN and SYDVKM. The CDR3 DNA is TGTGCCAGCAGTTTAGGTGGGGGGGGTAACTACGAGCAGTACTTC. Encoded protein: CASSLGGGGNYEQYF.

V and J are TRBV27 and TRBJ1-6, with 10 bases matching TRBD1. This CDR3 contains 15 residues. CDR1 and CDR2 (germline): MNHEY, SMNVEV (reference sequence). Trimming took 0 bases from V and 7 from J; bases not matched to a gene: 0. The CDR3 bases are TGTGCCAGCAGTTTATCGGACAGGGGGAATTCACCCCTCCACTTT. This gives the protein CASSLSDRGNSPLHF.

This clone was recorded once. This sequence joins TRBV6-2 or TRBV6-3 and TRBJ2-2; the D gene is possibly TRBD1 (6 bases). V was shortened by 4 bases and J by 6 bases, with 18 bases between the two germline ends. The germline gives CDR1 MNHEY, CDR2 SVGEGT. The CDR3 length is 16 residues. For the CDR3, the DNA is TGTGCCAGCAGTTCACGGGACACCAAGGTCGCCGGGGAGCTGTTTTTT. Its translation is CASSSRDTKVAGELFF.

The chain uses TRBV5-4 and TRBJ2-5; possibly TRBD2 for D (6 bases). Germline CDR1 reads SGHNT; CDR2 reads YYREEE (reference sequence). V lost 0 bases, J lost 4 bases, and 19 bases lay in between. CDR3 length: 17 amino acids. The CDR3 spells CASSLGVEGGSGETQYF. The DNA of the CDR3 is TGTGCCAGCAGCTTGGGCGTAGAGGGAGGATCGGGAGAGACCCAGTACTTC.

V is TRBV5-1 and J is TRBJ2-3, with 10 bases lining up with TRBD2. The length of the CDR3 is 16 residues. Per germline, CDR1 SGHRS and CDR2 YFSETQ. With V trimmed by 0 bases and J by 3 bases, 4 bases remained unmatched. The CDR3 nucleotides read TGCGCCAGCAGCTTGGCCCAAGCGGGGGGGACAGATACGCAGTATTTT. It is translated as CASSLAQAGGTDTQYF. Using reference TRBV5-1 and TRBJ2-3 for the parts outside the CDR3, the full variable domain is KAGVTQTPRYLIKTRGQQVTLSCSPISGHRSVSWYQQTPGQGLQFLFEYFSETQRNKGNFPGRFSGRQFSNSRSEMNVSTLELGDSALYLCASSLAQAGGTDTQYFGPGTRLTVL.

The V gene is TRBV21-1, the J gene TRBJ1-3; no DNA check was done on the table's D call, TRBD1. TRBV21-1 is a pseudogene locus. This CDR3 contains 16 residues. The DNA of the CDR3 is TGTGCCAGCAGCCTCCCACAGGGCTCCTCTGGAAACACCATATATTTT. This sequence encodes CASSLPQGSSGNTIYF.